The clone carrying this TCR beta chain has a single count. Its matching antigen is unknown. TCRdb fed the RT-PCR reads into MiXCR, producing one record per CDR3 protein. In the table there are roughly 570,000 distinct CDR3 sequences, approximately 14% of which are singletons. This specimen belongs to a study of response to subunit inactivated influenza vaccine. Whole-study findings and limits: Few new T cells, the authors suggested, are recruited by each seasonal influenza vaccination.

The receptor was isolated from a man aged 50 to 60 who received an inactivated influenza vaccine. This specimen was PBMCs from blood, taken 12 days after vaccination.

The CDR3 DNA sequence: TGCGCCAGCAGCTTAACAGGGGCCGGGAGGTATTTT. As protein: CASSLTGAGRYF. V gene TRBV5-1 combines with J gene TRBJ2-3; D may be TRBD1 (7 bases). CDR3 length: 12 residues. V lost 2 bases and J lost 14, with 15 bases in between. Germline V gene sequence: CDR1 SGHRS, CDR2 YFSETQ.